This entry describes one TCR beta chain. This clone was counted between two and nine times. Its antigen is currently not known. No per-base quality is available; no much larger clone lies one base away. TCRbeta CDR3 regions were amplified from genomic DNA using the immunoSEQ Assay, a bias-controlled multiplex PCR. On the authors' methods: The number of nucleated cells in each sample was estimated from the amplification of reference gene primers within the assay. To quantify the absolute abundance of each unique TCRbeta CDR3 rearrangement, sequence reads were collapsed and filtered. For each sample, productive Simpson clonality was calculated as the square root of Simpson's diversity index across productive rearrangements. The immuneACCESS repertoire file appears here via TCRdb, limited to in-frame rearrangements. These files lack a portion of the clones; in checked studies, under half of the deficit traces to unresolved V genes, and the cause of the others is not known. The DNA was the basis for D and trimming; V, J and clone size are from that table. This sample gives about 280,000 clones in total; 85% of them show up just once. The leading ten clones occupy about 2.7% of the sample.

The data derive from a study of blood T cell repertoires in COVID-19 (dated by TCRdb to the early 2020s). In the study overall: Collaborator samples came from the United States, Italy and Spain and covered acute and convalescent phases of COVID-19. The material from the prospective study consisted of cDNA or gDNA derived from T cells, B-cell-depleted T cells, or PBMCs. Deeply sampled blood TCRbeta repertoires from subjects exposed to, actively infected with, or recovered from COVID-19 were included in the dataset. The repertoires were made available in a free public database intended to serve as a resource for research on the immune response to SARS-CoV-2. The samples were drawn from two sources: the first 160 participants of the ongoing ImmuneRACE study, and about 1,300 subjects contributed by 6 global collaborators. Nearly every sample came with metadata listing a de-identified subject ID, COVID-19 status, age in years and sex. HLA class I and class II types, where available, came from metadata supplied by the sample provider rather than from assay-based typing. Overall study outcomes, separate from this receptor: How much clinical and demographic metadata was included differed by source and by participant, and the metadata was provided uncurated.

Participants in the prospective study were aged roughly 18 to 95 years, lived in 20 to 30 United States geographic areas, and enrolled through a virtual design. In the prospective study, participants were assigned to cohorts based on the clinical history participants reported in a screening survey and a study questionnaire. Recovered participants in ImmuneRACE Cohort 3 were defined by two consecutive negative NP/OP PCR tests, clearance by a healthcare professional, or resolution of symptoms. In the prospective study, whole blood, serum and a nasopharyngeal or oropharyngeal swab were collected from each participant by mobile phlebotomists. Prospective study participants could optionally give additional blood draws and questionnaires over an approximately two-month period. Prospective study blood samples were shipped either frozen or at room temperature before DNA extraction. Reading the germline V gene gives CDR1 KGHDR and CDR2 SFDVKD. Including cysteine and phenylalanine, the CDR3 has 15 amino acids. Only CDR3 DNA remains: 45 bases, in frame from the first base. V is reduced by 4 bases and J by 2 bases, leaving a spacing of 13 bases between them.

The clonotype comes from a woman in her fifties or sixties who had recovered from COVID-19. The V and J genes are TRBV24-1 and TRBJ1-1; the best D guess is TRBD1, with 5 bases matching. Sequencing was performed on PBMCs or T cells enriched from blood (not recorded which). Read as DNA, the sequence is TGTGCCACCAGTGACCAGGACACAGCCAACACTGAAGCTTTCTTT. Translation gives CATSDQDTANTEAFF.